This T cell receptor beta chain was documented in a study of T cell responses to AZD1222 COVID-19 vaccine (dated by TCRdb to the early 2020s). Concerning the study at large: Because spike-specific TCR depth and breadth did not differ between the two schedules, AZD1222 recipients who got a second dose at roughly 4 weeks were pooled with those who got a second dose at roughly 12 weeks. A total of over 230 trial participants underwent TCR sequencing, of whom around 200 received two doses of AZD1222 and roughly 25 received two doses of the MenACWY control vaccine. Trial participants were enrolled by age into 18-55, 56-69 and 70-plus year subgroups, with 148, 28 and 57 TCR-sequenced participants respectively.

What this sample's time point label stands for: baseline before first vaccination. Samples from vaccinated people were obtained from the UK trials COV001 and COV002, which included a single-blind randomized controlled phase 2/3 trial of AZD1222 (ChAdOx1 nCoV-19) in healthy adults. For TCRbeta chain sequencing, PBMC samples were collected from trial participants at day 0 and at day 28 after the second dose. Including cysteine and phenylalanine, the CDR3 has 15 amino acids. The read is trimmed to its CDR3 DNA, 45 bases read in frame from base 1. Trimming leaves V shorter by 10 bases and J shorter by 9 bases, with the junction holding 17 bases beyond the gene matches. CDR1 MNHEY and CDR2 SVGAGI were looked up in the germline V gene. The paper's findings and limits, for the study overall: Participants were mostly white British, with more females than males. The authors suggested clonal diversity may have been underestimated. Reportedly, close to half of the unique spike-specific TCRs recognized epitopes lying outside the regions that are mutated in the B.1.351 and B.1.1.7 variants. CD4 TCRs associated with the vaccine covered the entire spike protein, and the dominant responses were in regions 160-218 and 743-854. The 56-69-year group was small, and its depth increase did not reach significance, likely because of low power. Because no samples from the day 14 peak response were available, repertoires could be characterized only after the peak T cell response. Spike-specific TCR breadth and depth rose significantly after two AZD1222 doses compared with day 0 and with MenACWY recipients. Conclusions about previously exposed vaccinees are limited because only five to seven AZD1222 recipients were SARS-CoV-2 seropositive at baseline.

The CDR3 regions of human TCRbeta chains were subjected to immunosequencing. In the original analysis: Repertoire TCRs were checked for matches against a reference library of SARS-CoV-2-specific TCRs that had been generated using the MIRA antigen-specificity platform. Breadth was defined as the fraction of unique TCRs that were SARS-CoV-2-associated. Depth was defined as the fraction of total T cells that were SARS-CoV-2-associated. Using the MIRA data, each spike-specific TCR was assigned both to the spike region to which the TCR was reactive and to a CD4 or CD8 class. Log10-transformed breadth and depth values were compared by one-way ANOVA with Sidak's multiple comparisons tests. Entries here come from immuneACCESS through TCRdb and include only in-frame sequences with V and J called. Some clones fail to appear in such tables; in the studies checked, an unresolved V gene covers under half of the shortfall, and the cause of the remainder is unknown. The DNA gave D and trimming, while V, J and clone size come from that table. The sample data list approximately 150,000 clones, and more than 80% of these were observed just once. The ten biggest clones cover under 2% of the sample.

As for this clone: Its target antigen remains unknown. Qualities for individual bases were not recorded, and no much larger clone is one base off.

Sequencing was performed on peripheral blood, taken on day 0 of AZD1222 vaccination. The sequence is built from TRBV6-5 and TRBJ1-5, with 8 junctional bases fitting TRBD1. The sequence was collected from an adult in good health. The CDR3 sequence is CATWGDRLGVLPQHF. The nucleotides read TGTGCCACCTGGGGGGACAGGTTGGGCGTTTTGCCCCAGCATTTT.